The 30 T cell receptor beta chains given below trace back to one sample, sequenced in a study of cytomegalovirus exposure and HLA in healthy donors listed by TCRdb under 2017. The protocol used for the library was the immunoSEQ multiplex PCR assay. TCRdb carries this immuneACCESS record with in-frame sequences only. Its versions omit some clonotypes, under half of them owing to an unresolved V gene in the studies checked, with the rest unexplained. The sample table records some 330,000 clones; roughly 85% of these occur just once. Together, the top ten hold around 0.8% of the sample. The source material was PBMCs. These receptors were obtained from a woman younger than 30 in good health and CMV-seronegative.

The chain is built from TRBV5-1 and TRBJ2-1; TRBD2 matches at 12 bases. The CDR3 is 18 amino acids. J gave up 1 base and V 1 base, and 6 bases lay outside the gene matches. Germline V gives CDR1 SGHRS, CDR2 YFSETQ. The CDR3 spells CASSLRLAGEYSYNEQFF. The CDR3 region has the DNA TGCGCCAGCAGCTTGCGACTAGCGGGAGAGTATTCCTACAATGAGCAGTTCTTC.

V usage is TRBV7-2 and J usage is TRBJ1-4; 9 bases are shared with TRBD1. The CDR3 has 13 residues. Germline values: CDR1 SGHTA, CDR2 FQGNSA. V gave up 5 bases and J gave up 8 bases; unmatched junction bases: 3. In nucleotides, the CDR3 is TGTGCCAGCAGCCCGACAGGGGGAGAAAAACTGTTTTTT. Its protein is CASSPTGGEKLFF.

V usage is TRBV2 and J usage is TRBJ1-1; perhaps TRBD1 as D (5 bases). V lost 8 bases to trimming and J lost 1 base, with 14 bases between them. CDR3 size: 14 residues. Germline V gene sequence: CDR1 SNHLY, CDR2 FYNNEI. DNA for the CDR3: TGTGCCAGCTCTCGACAGACTCAGAACACTGAAGCTTTCTTT. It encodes CASSRQTQNTEAFF.

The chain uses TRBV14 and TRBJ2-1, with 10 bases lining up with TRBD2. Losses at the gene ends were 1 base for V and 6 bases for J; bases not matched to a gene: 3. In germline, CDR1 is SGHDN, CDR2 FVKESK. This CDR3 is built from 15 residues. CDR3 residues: CASSQALAGRNEQFF. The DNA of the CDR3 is TGTGCCAGCAGCCAAGCACTAGCGGGACGCAATGAGCAGTTCTTC.

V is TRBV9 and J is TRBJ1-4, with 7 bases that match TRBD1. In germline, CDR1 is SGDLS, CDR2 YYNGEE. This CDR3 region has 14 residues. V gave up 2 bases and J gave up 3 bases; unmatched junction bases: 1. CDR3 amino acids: CASSVQGANEKLFF. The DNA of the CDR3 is TGTGCCAGCAGCGTCCAGGGGGCTAATGAAAAACTGTTTTTT.

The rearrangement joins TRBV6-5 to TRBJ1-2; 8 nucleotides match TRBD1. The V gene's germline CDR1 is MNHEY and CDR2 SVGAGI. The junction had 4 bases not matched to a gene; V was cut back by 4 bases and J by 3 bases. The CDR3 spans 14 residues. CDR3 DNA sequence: TGTGCCAGCAGTTGGACAGGGAAGGACTATGGCTACACCTTC. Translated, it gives CASSWTGKDYGYTF.

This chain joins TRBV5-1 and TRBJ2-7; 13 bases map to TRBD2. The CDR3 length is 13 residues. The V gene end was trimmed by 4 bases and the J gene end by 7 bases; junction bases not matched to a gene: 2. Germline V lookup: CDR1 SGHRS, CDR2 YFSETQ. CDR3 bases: TGCGCCAGCAGCCCGGGACTAGCGGGGGAGCAGTACTTC. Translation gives CASSPGLAGEQYF.

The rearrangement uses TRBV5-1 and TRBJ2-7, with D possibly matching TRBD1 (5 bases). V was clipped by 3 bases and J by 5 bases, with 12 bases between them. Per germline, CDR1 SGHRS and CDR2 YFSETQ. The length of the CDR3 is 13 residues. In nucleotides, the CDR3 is TGCGCCAGCAGCTCCCAGGGCAACGACGAGCAGTACTTC. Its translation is CASSSQGNDEQYF.

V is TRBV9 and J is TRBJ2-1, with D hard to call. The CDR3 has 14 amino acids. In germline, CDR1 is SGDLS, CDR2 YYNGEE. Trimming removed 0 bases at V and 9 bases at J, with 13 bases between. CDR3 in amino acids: CASSVVPLFGEQFF. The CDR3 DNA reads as TGTGCCAGCAGCGTAGTCCCGCTATTTGGTGAGCAGTTCTTC.

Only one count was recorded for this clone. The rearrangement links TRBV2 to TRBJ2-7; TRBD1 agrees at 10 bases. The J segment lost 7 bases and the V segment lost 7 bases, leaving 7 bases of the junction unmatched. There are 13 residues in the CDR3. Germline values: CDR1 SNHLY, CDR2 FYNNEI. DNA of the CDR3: TGTGCCAGCACCCGGGACAGGGGTTCTGAGCAGTACTTC. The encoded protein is CASTRDRGSEQYF.

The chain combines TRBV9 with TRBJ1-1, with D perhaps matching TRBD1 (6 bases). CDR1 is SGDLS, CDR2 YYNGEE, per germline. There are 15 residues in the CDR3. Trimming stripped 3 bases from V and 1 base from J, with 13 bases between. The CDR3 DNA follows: TGTGCCAGCAGCGCCTCAGGGGCGGGGAACACTGAAGCTTTCTTT. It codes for CASSASGAGNTEAFF.

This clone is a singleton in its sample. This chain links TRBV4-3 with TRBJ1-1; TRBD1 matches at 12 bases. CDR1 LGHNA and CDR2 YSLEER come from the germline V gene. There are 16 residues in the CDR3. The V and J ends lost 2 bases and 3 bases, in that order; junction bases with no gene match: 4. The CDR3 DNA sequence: TGCGCCAGCAGCCAACCCGGGACAGGGGGCCACACTGAAGCTTTCTTT. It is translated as CASSQPGTGGHTEAFF.

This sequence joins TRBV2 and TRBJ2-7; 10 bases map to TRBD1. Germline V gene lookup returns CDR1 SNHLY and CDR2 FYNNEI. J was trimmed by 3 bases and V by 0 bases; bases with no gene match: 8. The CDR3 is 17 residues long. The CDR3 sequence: CASSEAPPGTGVYEQYF. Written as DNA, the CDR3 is TGTGCCAGCAGTGAAGCGCCGCCAGGGACAGGGGTCTACGAGCAGTACTTC.

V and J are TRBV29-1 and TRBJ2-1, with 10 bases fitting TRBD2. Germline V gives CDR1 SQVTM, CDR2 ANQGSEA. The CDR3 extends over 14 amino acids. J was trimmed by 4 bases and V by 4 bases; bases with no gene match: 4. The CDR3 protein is CSVASGSPYNEQFF. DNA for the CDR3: TGCAGCGTTGCTAGCGGGAGCCCTTACAATGAGCAGTTCTTC.

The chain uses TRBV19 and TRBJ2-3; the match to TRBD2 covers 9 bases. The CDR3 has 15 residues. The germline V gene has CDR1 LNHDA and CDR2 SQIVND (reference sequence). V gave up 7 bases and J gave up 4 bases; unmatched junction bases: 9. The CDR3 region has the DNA TGTGCCAGTAACCTAGGGACTAGCACCGCAGATACGCAGTATTTT. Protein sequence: CASNLGTSTADTQYF.

CDR3 residues: CASSPGGGATNEKLFF. DNA for the CDR3: TGTGCCAGCAGCCCCGGTGGGGGGGCAACTAATGAAAAACTGTTTTTT. The chain couples TRBV11-2 to TRBJ1-4; the D gene is possibly TRBD1 (5 bases). V lost 5 bases and J 0 bases, leaving 13 bases between the germline ends. This CDR3 is built from 16 residues. In germline, CDR1 is SGHAT, CDR2 FQNNGV.

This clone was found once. CDR3 coding DNA: TGTGCCAGCAGCGTAGAGGGGCAGCCATATGGCTACACCTTC. Translation: CASSVEGQPYGYTF. V gene TRBV9 combines with J gene TRBJ1-2, with a weak D call TRBD1 (5 bases). This CDR3 is built from 14 residues. With 0 bases removed from V and 5 bases from J, the gap between germline ends came to 11 bases. Germline lookup yields CDR1 SGDLS and CDR2 YYNGEE.

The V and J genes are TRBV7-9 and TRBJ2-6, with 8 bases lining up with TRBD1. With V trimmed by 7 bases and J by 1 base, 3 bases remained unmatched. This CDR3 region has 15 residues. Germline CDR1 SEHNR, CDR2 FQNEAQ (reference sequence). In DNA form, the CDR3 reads TGTGCCAGCACCACAGGGGGATCTGGGGCCAACGTCCTGACTTTC. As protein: CASTTGGSGANVLTF.

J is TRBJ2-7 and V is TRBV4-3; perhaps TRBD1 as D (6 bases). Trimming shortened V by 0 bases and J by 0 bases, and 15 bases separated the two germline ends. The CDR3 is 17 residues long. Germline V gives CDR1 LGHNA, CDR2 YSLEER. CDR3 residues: CASSQDLFGTYSYEQYF. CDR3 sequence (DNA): TGCGCCAGCAGCCAAGATCTGTTTGGGACATACTCCTACGAGCAGTACTTC.

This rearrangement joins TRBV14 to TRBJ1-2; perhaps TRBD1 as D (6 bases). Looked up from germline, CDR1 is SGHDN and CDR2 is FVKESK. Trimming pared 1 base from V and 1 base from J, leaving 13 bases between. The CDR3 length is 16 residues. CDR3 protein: CASSQGGQTINYGYTF. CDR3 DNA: TGTGCCAGCAGCCAAGGCGGACAGACCATTAACTATGGCTACACCTTC.

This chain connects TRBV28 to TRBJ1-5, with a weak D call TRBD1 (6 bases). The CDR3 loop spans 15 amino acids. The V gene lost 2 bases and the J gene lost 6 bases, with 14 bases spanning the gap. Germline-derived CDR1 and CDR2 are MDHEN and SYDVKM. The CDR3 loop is CASSLGGAQGQPQHF. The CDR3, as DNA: TGTGCCAGCAGTTTAGGGGGGGCCCAGGGTCAGCCCCAGCATTTT.

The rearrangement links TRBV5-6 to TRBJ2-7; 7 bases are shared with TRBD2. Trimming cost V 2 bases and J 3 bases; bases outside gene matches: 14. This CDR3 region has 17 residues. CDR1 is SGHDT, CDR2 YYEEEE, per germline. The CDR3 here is CASSFKLGLAEHYEQYF. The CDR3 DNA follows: TGTGCCAGCAGCTTCAAACTTGGCCTAGCGGAACACTACGAGCAGTACTTC. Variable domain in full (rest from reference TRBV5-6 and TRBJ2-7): DAGVTQSPTHLIKTRGQQVTLRCSPKSGHDTVSWYQQALGQGPQFIFQYYEEEERQRGNFPDRFSGHQFPNYSSELNVNALLLGDSALYLCASSFKLGLAEHYEQYFGPGTRLTVT.

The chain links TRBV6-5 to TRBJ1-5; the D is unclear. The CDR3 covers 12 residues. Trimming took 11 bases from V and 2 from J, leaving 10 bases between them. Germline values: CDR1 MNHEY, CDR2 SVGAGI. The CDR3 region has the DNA TGTGCCGCGGGAGCGGGCAATCAGCCCCAGCATTTT. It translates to CAAGAGNQPQHF.

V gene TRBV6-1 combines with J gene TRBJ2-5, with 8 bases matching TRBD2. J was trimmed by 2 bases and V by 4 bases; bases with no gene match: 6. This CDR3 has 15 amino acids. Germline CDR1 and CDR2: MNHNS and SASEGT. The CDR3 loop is CASSGLSGAQETQYF. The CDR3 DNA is TGTGCCAGCAGTGGACTTAGCGGGGCACAAGAGACCCAGTACTTC.

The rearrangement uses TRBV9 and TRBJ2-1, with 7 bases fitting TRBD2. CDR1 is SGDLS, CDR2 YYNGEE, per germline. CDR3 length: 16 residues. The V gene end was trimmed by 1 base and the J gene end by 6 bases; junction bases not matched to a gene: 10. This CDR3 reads CASSVRSSGGSNEQFF. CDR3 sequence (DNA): TGTGCCAGCAGCGTAAGGTCTAGCGGAGGCTCCAATGAGCAGTTCTTC.

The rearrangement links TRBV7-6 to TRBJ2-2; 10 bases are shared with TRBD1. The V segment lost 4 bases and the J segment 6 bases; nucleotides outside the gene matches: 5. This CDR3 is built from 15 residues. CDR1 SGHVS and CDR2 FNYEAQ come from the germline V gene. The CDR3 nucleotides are TGTGCCAGCAGCTGGAGGGACAGGGGTGCCGGGGAGCTGTTTTTT. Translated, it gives CASSWRDRGAGELFF.

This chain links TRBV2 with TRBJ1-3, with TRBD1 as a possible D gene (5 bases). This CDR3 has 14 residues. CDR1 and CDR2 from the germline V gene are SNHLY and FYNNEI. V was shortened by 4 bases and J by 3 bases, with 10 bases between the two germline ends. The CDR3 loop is CASSAQGDGNTIYF. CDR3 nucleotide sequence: TGTGCCAGCAGTGCGCAGGGCGATGGAAACACCATATATTTT.

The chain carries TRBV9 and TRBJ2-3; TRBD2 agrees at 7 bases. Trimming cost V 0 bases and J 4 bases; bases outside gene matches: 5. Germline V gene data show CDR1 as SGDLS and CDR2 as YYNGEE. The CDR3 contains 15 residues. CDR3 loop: CASSVGAGAPDTQYF. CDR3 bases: TGTGCCAGCAGCGTAGGGGCGGGAGCCCCAGATACGCAGTATTTT.

The CDR3 reads CASSAPGTSVSINEQFF. CDR3 coding DNA: TGCGCCAGCAGCGCCCCCGGGACTAGCGTATCAATCAATGAGCAGTTCTTC. The chain uses TRBV5-1 and TRBJ2-1, with TRBD2 identical over 10 bases. This CDR3 is built from 17 residues. J gave up 6 bases and V 4 bases, and 13 bases lay outside the gene matches. The germline V gene has CDR1 SGHRS and CDR2 YFSETQ.

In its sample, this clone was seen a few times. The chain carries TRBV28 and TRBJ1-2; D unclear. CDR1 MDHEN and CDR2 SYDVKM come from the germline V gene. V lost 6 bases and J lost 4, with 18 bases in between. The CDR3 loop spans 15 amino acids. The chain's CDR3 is CASRVEYSSTYGYTF. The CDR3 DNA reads TGTGCCAGCAGGGTAGAGTACAGTTCCACCTATGGCTACACCTTC.